One sample yielded the 13 T cell receptor beta chains listed below, sequenced in a study of CD8+CD57+ T cells in acquired aplastic anemia. The template used for profiling TCR beta VDJ and CDR3 was genomic DNA. TCRdb used MiXCR to reprocess the reads, holding one entry per CDR3 protein. The data show about 420,000 distinct CDR3 sequences, under 80% seen once. Sequenced sample: sorted CD4+, CD8+, or CD8+CD57+ T cells (not recorded which) from PBMCs. The receptor source for this set is a human donor in good health, serving as a control.

This clonotype was recorded only once. At one end the junction does not follow the germline gene, possibly because of a read error. This chain uses TRBV7-3 with TRBJ2-7, with 9 positions matching TRBD1. There are 13 residues in the CDR3. Germline V gene data show CDR1 as SGHTA and CDR2 as FQGTGA. In DNA, the CDR3 is TGTGCCAGCGGCTTAACAGGGGGCAAGGAGCAGTACTTC. This translates into CASGLTGGKEQYF.

The rearrangement joins TRBV20-1 to TRBJ1-4, with a weak D call TRBD1 (6 bases). This CDR3 has 14 amino acids. V was pared by 6 bases and J by 0 bases, with 11 bases between. Germline V gene data show CDR1 as DFQATT and CDR2 as SNEGSKA (reference sequence). CDR3 bases: TGCAGTGCAGAGCAGGGGACAACTAATGAAAAACTGTTTTTT. Protein: CSAEQGTTNEKLFF.

In this sample, this clonotype turned up once. The germline gene is not matched at one end of the junction; a read error may be the cause. This rearrangement joins TRBV7-2 to TRBJ1-5, with D tentatively TRBD1 (5 bases). The CDR3 sequence is 15 residues long. CDR1 is SGHTA and CDR2 is FQGNSA in the germline V gene. Here the CDR3 DNA reads TGTGCCACCAGCGAAGGAGCAGGGAGCGGTCAGCCCCAGCATTTT. This sequence encodes CATSEGAGSGQPQHF. The full variable domain, with the rest looked up from reference TRBV7-2 and TRBJ1-5, is GAGVSQSPSNKVTEKGKDVELRCDPISGHTALYWYRQSLGQGLEFLIYFQGNSAPDKSGLPSDRFSAERTGGSVSTLTIQRTQQEDSAVYLCATSEGAGSGQPQHFGDGTRLSIL.

The V and J genes are TRBV14 and TRBJ1-5; no reliable D call. Germline assignment: CDR1 SGHDN and CDR2 FVKESK. The CDR3 is made up of 15 amino acids. Trimming took off 4 bases at V and 6 bases at J, with 16 bases between the two ends. CDR3 sequence (DNA): TGTGCCAGCAGCCCTAGCCTAAGGGAATGTCAGCCCCAGCATTTT. It specifies CASSPSLRECQPQHF.

The V and J genes are TRBV9 and TRBJ1-3; D uncertain. The germline gives CDR1 SGDLS, CDR2 YYNGEE. V was shortened by 3 bases and J by 8 bases, with 18 bases between the two germline ends. CDR3 size: 15 residues. In DNA, the CDR3 is TGTGCCAGCAGCGCAGACAACGACTATGGCTACACCATATATTTT. Translation: CASSADNDYGYTIYF. The variable domain in full, completed from reference TRBV9 and TRBJ1-3, reads DSGVTQTPKHLITATGQRVTLRCSPRSGDLSVYWYQQSLDQGLQFLIQYYNGEERAKGNILERFSAQQFPDLHSELNLSSLELGDSALYFCASSADNDYGYTIYFGEGSWLTVV.

This clonotype was seen more than once but under ten times. The chain couples TRBV7-6 to TRBJ2-7, with TRBD1 matching 12 bases. This CDR3 is built from 14 residues. Germline-derived CDR1 and CDR2 are SGHVS and FNYEAQ. V shed 5 bases, J shed 5 bases, and the junction held 4 bases outside the gene matches. CDR3 in amino acids: CASSLGDRGHEQYF. Written as DNA, the CDR3 is TGTGCCAGCAGCCTGGGGGACAGGGGGCACGAGCAGTACTTC.

In regard to this clonotype: The limits of the CDR3 on the DNA are not certain, so only TCRdb's listed CDR3 is given. The chain is built from TRBV7-6 and TRBJ2-7; TRBD1 is taken as the D call from the table, unchecked against the DNA. The CDR3 adds up to 14 amino acids, both ends counted. Germline loops: CDR1 SGHVS, CDR2 FNYEAQ. The CDR3: CASTRGETQYFGPF.

In DNA, the CDR3 is TGTGCCAGCAGCCTTAGGGGGGGGGATGCACCCCTCCACCACTTT. Translation: CASSLRGGDAPLHHF. This chain connects TRBV7-2 to TRBJ1-6; tentatively, D is TRBD1 (6 bases). Germline CDR1 is SGHTA and CDR2 is FQGNSA. V lost 5 bases and J lost 18, with 26 bases in between. The CDR3 is 15 amino acids.

The chain uses TRBV9 and TRBJ1-4; TRBD1 aligns across 8 bases. J was trimmed by 8 bases and V by 3 bases; bases with no gene match: 3. Germline assignment: CDR1 SGDLS and CDR2 YYNGEE. The CDR3 is made up of 13 amino acids. The CDR3 region has the DNA TGTGCCAGCAGCGCCGGGACAGGAGAAAAACTGTTTTTT. It yields the protein CASSAGTGEKLFF. The whole variable domain, filled in from reference TRBV9 and TRBJ1-4, reads DSGVTQTPKHLITATGQRVTLRCSPRSGDLSVYWYQQSLDQGLQFLIQYYNGEERAKGNILERFSAQQFPDLHSELNLSSLELGDSALYFCASSAGTGEKLFFGSGTQLSVL.

This clonotype showed up just once. The rearrangement joins TRBV7-2 to TRBJ2-1; 10 bases are a match to TRBD1. Germline trimming cut 4 bases from V and 16 bases from J; bases unmatched to any gene: 16. CDR3 length: 15 amino acids. Germline-derived CDR1 and CDR2 are SGHTA and FQGNSA. The CDR3 is CASSSRGQGPSYTFF. CDR3 DNA sequence: TGTGCCAGCAGCTCGCGGGGACAGGGGCCGAGCTACACCTTCTTC.

This clonotype has a count of ten or more. The rearrangement joins TRBV7-3 to TRBJ1-6; D not certain. The length of the CDR3 is 15 residues. V was cut by 1 base and J by 6 bases, with 10 bases left in between. The V gene's germline CDR1 is SGHTA and CDR2 FQGTGA. The CDR3 region has the DNA TGTGCCAGCAGCTTAATGGGTGGTGTTAATTCACCCCTCCACTTT. It encodes CASSLMGGVNSPLHF.

The chain carries TRBV9 and TRBJ2-3; no reliable D call. This CDR3 has 16 amino acids. V was trimmed by 3 bases and J by 9 bases, leaving 23 bases between them. Germline-derived CDR1 and CDR2 are SGDLS and YYNGEE. The CDR3 DNA reads TGTGCCAGCAGCGCGTCGGCTCTAGTCTACGAGGACACGCAGTATTTT. As protein: CASSASALVYEDTQYF. Supplemented by reference TRBV9 and TRBJ2-3, the full variable domain reads DSGVTQTPKHLITATGQRVTLRCSPRSGDLSVYWYQQSLDQGLQFLIQYYNGEERAKGNILERFSAQQFPDLHSELNLSSLELGDSALYFCASSASALVYEDTQYFGPGTRLTVL.

This clonotype has at least ten counts. The rearrangement uses TRBV6-5 and TRBJ1-2; 10 bases align to TRBD1. Per germline, CDR1 MNHEY and CDR2 SVGAGI. The trim removed 10 bases at V and 7 bases at J, leaving 9 bases unmatched. The CDR3 runs to 13 residues. CDR3: CATRDRGGSGYTF. The CDR3 coding sequence is TGTGCCACCCGGGACAGGGGAGGGTCTGGCTACACCTTC.